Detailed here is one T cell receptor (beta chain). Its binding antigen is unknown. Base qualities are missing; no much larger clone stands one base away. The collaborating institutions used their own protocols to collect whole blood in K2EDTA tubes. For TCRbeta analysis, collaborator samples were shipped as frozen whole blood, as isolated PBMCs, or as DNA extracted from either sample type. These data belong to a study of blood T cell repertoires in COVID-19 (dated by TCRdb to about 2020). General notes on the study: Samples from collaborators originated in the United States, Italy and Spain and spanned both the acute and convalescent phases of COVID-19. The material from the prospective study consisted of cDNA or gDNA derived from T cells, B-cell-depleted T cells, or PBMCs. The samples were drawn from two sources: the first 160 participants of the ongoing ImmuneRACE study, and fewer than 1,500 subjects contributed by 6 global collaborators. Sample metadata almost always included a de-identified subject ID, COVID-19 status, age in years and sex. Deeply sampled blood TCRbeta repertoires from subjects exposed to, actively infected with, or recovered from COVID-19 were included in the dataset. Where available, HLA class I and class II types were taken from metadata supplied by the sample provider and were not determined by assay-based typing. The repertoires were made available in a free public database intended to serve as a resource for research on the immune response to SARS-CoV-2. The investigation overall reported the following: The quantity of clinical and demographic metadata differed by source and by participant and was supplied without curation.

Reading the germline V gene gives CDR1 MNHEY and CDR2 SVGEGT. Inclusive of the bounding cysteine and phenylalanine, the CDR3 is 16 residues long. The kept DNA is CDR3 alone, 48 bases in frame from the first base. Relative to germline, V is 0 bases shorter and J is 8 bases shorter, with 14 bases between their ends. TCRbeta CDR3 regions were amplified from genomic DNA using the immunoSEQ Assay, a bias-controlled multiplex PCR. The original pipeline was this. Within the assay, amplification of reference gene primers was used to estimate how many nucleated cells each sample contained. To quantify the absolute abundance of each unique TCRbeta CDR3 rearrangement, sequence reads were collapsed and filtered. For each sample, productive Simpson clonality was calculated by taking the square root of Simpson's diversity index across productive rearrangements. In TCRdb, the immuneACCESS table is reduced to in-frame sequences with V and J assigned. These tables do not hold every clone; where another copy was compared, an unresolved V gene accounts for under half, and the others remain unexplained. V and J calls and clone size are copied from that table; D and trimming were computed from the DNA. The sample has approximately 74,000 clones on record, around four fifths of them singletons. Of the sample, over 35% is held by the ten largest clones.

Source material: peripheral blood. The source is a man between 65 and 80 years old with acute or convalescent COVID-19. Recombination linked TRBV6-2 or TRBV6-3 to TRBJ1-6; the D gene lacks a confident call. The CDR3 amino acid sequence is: CASSYSLPAPYSPLHF. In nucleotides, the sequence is TGTGCCAGCAGTTACTCGTTGCCTGCGCCCTATTCACCCCTCCACTTT.